This T cell receptor beta chain was captured in a study of beta chain features in type 1 diabetes. CD4+ naive, central memory, regulatory and stem cell-like memory cells were sorted via CD45RO/CCR7/CD25/CD127/CD95/CD27. The CDR3 loop spans 15 amino acids. V lost 1 base and J lost 3, with 11 bases in between. CDR1 is MGHDK and CDR2 is SYGVNS in the germline V gene. Study observations and caveats: The naive, central memory and Treg TCRB repertoires showed an apparent similarity that was greater among patients than among healthy donors.

Every isolated RNA sample was fully reverse transcribed, so sequencing captured expressed TCRB transcripts. Here immunoSEQ multiplex PCR was the method, and the copy in TCRdb shows in-frame clones only, minus some. The sample includes 300,000 to 400,000 clones, around 13% of them seen just once. This clone was observed a handful of times. Its antigen is unknown. This chain links TRBV25-1 with TRBJ2-3, with D possibly matching TRBD2 (6 bases). Sequenced material: naive CD4+ T cells from blood. This sequence was found in a man between 18 and 35 years old in good health. CDR3 sequence: CASSEFGGRTDTQYF. CDR3 nucleotide sequence: TGTGCCAGCAGTGAATTCGGGGGTCGTACAGATACGCAGTATTTT.